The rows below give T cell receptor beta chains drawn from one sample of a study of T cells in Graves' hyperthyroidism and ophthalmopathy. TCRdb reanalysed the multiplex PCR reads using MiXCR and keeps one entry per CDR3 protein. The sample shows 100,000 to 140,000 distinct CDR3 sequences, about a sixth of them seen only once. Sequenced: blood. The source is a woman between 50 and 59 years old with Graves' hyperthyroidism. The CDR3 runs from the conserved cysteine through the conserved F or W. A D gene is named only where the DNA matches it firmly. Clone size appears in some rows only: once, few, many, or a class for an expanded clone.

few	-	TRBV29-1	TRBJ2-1	TGCAGCGTTGAAGGGGCGCCGTCGAGCTCCTACAATGAGCAGTTCTTC	CSVEGAPSSSYNEQFF
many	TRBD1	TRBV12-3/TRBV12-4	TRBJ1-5	TGTGCCAGCAGTCAGGGACAGGTTAATCAGCCCCAGCATTTT	CASSQGQVNQPQHF
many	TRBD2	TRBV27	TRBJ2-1	TGTGCCAGCAGTATACTAGCGGAGGGTTACAATGAGCAGTTCTTC	CASSILAEGYNEQFF
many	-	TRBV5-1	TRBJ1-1	TGCGCCAGCAGCTTGGGAGCGGGGGAGACTGAAGCTTTCTTT	CASSLGAGETEAFF
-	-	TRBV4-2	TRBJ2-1	TGTGCCAGCAGCCAAGATCGTCGAGGGAAGGGGTATGAGCAGTTCTTC	CASSQDRRGKGYEQFF
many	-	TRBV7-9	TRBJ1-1	TGTGCCAGCAGCTCCTGGACAGAAGCCATTAGAGCTGAAGCTTTCTTT	CASSSWTEAIRAEAFF
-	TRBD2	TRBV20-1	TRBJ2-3	TGCAGTGCTAGTATTGGGGGGGGGTTTACAGATACGCAGTATTTT	CSASIGGGFTDTQYF
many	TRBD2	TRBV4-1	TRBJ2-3	TGCGCCAGCAGCCAAAGGCGGGAGGGCCCCCGGAGCGCAGATACGCAGTATTTT	CASSQRREGPRSADTQYF
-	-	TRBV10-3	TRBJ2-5	TGTGCCATCAGTGATAGTAGGGGGCAAGAGACCCAGTACTTC	CAISDSRGQETQYF
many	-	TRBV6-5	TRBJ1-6	TGTGCCAGCAGTTCCTCCGGGACCGCCCTCGGGCCCCTCCACTTT	CASSSSGTALGPLHF
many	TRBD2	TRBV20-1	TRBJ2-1	TGCAGTGCTACTCCCTGGGAGGGAAAGAGCAATGAGCAGTTCTTC	CSATPWEGKSNEQFF
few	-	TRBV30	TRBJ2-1	TGTGCCTGGAGGATTGGACAGAGCCACAATGAGCAGTTCTTC	CAWRIGQSHNEQFF
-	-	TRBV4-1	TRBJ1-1	TGCGCCAGCAGCCAAGGGGGTGCGAACACTGAAGCTTTCTTT	CASSQGGANTEAFF
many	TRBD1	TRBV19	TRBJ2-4	TGTGCCAGTAGATTAGGACAGGGGGACAAAAACATTCAGTACTTC	CASRLGQGDKNIQYF
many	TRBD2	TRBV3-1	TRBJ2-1	TGTGCCAGCAGCTTGTCGGGAGGGATTTTAGAGGCTCAGTTCTTC	CASSLSGGILEAQFF
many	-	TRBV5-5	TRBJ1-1	TGTACCAGCAGCTTGGACACAGCCACTGAAGCTTTCTTT	CTSSLDTATEAFF
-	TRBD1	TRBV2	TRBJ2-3	TGTGCCAGCAGGCCGGGACAGGGTAGCACAGATACGCAGTATTTT	CASRPGQGSTDTQYF
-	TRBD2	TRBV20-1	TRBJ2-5	TGCAGTGTCACGAGCTCGGCGGGAGGTGTCTACCAAGAGACCCAGTACTTC	CSVTSSAGGVYQETQYF
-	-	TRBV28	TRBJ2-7	TGTGCCAGCAGTTTCCCCCGGGCAAGGTCGGTCTACGAGCAGTACTTC	CASSFPRARSVYEQYF
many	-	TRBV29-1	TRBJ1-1	TGCAGCGTTGAGGGGACGGCAACGAACACTGAAGCTTTCTTT	CSVEGTATNTEAFF
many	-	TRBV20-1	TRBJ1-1	TGCAGTGCTAGAGTGAGCCTCAGGGGTGAAGCTTTCTTT	CSARVSLRGEAFF
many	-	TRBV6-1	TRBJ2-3	TGTGCCAGCACCGAAGGAGATACGCAGTATTTT	CASTEGDTQYF
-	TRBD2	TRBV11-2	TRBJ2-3	TGTGCCAGCAGCCCATTAGCGGGAGGACGGGATACGCAGTATTTT	CASSPLAGGRDTQYF
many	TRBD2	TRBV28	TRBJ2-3	TGTGCCAGCAGTTTGGCCTCGGCTAGCGGGAGGTCAGATACGCAGTATTTT	CASSLASASGRSDTQYF
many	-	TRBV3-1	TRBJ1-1	TGTGCCAGCAGCCAAGGCGGGGCCACTGAAGCTTTCTTT	CASSQGGATEAFF
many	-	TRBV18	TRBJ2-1	TGTGCCAGCTCACCAGGGGCAGGGTTCTACAATGAGCAGTTCTTC	CASSPGAGFYNEQFF
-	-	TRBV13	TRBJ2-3	TGTGCCAGCAGCTCCCGCGGCCTACCCACAGATACGCAGTATTTT	CASSSRGLPTDTQYF
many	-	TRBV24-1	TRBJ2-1	TGTGCCACCAGTGATTTGACGTCGGGTGGATATCACAATGAGCAGTTCTTC	CATSDLTSGGYHNEQFF
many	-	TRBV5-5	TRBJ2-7	TGTGCCAGCAGCTCCTCTGATGGTGCGGAGTACGAGCAGTACTTC	CASSSSDGAEYEQYF
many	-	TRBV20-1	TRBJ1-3	TGCAGTGCTAACACTGGAAACACCATATATTTT	CSANTGNTIYF
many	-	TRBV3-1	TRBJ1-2	TGTGCCAGCAGCCCTCCGGCTCGGGATGGCTACACCTTC	CASSPPARDGYTF
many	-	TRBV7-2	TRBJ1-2	TGTGCCAGCAGCCTCGGACGGTTCTATGGCTACACCTTC	CASSLGRFYGYTF
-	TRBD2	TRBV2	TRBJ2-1	TGTGCCAGCAGTCTAGCGGGATTCTACAATGAGCAGTTCTTC	CASSLAGFYNEQFF
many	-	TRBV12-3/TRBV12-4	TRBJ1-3	TGTGCCAGCAGTACCTCGACAGATACCTCTGGAAACACCATATATTTT	CASSTSTDTSGNTIYF
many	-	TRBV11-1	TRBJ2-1	TGTGCCAGCAGCTTATGGAGGGAAGAGCAGTTCTTC	CASSLWREEQFF
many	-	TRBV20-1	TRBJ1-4	TGCAGTGCTAGGGGGGGGGCGGATAATGAAAAACTGTTTTTT	CSARGGADNEKLFF
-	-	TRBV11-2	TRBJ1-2	TGTGCCAGCAGCTTAAGCGTATTGAACGGCAAGTCTAACTATGGCTACACCTTC	CASSLSVLNGKSNYGYTF
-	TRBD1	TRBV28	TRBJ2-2	TGTGCCAGCAGCCCCAGGGGACAGGGGGTAAAAGGGGAGCTGTTTTTT	CASSPRGQGVKGELFF
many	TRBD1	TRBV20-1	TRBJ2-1	TGCAGTGCTAGAGGGAGTCAGGGGGCGGGGAGCTCCTACAATGAGCAGTTCTTC	CSARGSQGAGSSYNEQFF
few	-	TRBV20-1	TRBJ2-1	TGCAGTGCTAGAGATGACCCCGCTGGTGAGCAGTTCTTC	CSARDDPAGEQFF
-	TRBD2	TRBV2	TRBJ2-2	TGTGCCAGCAGCCCTAGCGGGATGAACGGGGAGCTGTTTTTT	CASSPSGMNGELFF
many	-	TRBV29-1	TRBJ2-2	TGCAGCGTTGAAGGTGGACAGCCGAACACCGGGGAGCTGTTTTTT	CSVEGGQPNTGELFF
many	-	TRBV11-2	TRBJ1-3	TGTGCCAGCAGCTTAAACCGGGGATCCTCTGGAAACACCATATATTTT	CASSLNRGSSGNTIYF
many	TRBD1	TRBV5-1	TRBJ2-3	TGCGCCAGCAGCTTGCAGGGACAGGGAATTACAGATACGCAGTATTTT	CASSLQGQGITDTQYF
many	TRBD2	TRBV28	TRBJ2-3	TGTGCCAGCAGAACGACTAGCGGGTCTACAGATACGCAGTATTTT	CASRTTSGSTDTQYF
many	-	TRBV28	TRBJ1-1	TGTGCCAGCAGTTTTCCCAAAGGCCCTGAAGCTTTCTTT	CASSFPKGPEAFF
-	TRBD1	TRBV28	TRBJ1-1	TGTGCCAGCAGTTTGTTTCCGGGACAGGCTGTTGAAGCTTTCTTT	CASSLFPGQAVEAFF
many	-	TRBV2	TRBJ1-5	TGTGCCAGCAGTCTACAGGTCAATCAGCCCCAGCATTTT	CASSLQVNQPQHF
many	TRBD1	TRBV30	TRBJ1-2	TGTGCCTGGAGTGTACTGGGACAGGGCCTCCTGGGCTACACCTTC	CAWSVLGQGLLGYTF
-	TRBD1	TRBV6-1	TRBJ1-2	TGTGCCAGCAGGGGGACAGGGAGTCCCTATGGCTACACCTTC	CASRGTGSPYGYTF
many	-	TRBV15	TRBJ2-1	TGTGCCACCAGCAGACATGGGACCTACAATGAGCAGTTCTTC	CATSRHGTYNEQFF
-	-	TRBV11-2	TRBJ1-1	TGTGCCAGCAGCTCCTGGGGGGCAGAGGGGACTGAAGCTTTCTTT	CASSSWGAEGTEAFF
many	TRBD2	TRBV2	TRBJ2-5	TGTGCCAGCAGTGAAGACGCGGGGCGGGAGGAGACCCAGTACTTC	CASSEDAGREETQYF
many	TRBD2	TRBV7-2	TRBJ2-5	TGTGCCAGCAGCTTAATAGGGACTAGCGGGAGTCCGGAGACCCAGTACTTC	CASSLIGTSGSPETQYF
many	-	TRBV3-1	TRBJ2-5	TGTGCCAGCAGCCAAGAACCCGGCGGGGAGACCCAGTACTTC	CASSQEPGGETQYF
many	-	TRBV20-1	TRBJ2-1	TGCAGTGCTAGTGGCGAATCCTACAATGAGCAGTTCTTC	CSASGESYNEQFF